This T cell receptor (beta chain) was sequenced during a study of cytomegalovirus exposure and HLA in healthy donors. Study results and caveats: Per a later analysis, 16,951 TCR beta sequences showed association with HLA alleles at 0.05 false discovery rate. Through in vitro validation, three CMV-associated chains were shown to be specific for CMV antigens. Prediction of most subjects' HLA-A and HLA-B alleles by TCR beta sequences was reportedly accurate.

PCR primers comprised 60 Vbeta and 13 Jbeta primers. Assay used: immunoSEQ multiplex PCR; TCRdb lists only in-frame clones, some missing. The sample lists roughly 120,000 clones; more than 65% were seen once. Germline V CDR1 and CDR2: SGHAT, FQDESV (reference sequence). The CDR3 covers 15 residues. The ends lost 4 bases at V and 1 base at J; junction bases unmatched: 0. Note on this clone: As yet, its antigen is unknown.

It was healthy bone marrow donors who served as donors. The origin of this receptor is a woman aged 30 to 39 in good health and CMV-seronegative. The sequenced sample consisted of PBMCs. The chain combines TRBV11-1 with TRBJ2-3; 12 nucleotides match TRBD2. This CDR3 reads CASSSSGGGTDTQYF. CDR3 sequence (DNA): TGTGCCAGCAGCTCTAGCGGGGGGGGCACAGATACGCAGTATTTT.